This note documents a single TCR beta chain sequence. This sample stems from a study of T-cell reconstitution after alpha-beta-depleted transplantation in children. During its preparation, the TCRbeta library received unique molecular identifiers. TCRdb used MiXCR to reprocess the PCR reads, holding one entry per CDR3 protein. The sample holds around 140,000 distinct CDR3 sequences, 8% to 10% seen once. The germline V gene encodes CDR1 SGHDT and CDR2 YYEEEE. CDR3 length equals 13 residues. The V end was cut by 4 bases, the J end by 1 base, with 8 bases between. This receptor was taken from a female patient younger than 10 who had a stem cell transplant for congenital amegakaryocytic thrombocytopenia, so the T cells may come from the graft donor. This sample comprised PBMCs, mostly from graft donor cells, obtained 180 days after TCRalphabeta/CD19-depleted stem cell transplant. The chain carries TRBV5-6 and TRBJ2-5; D is uncertain. The CDR3, as DNA: TGTGCCAGCAGCGCCGGGTTCCAAGAGACCCAGTACTTC. Translation: CASSAGFQETQYF.